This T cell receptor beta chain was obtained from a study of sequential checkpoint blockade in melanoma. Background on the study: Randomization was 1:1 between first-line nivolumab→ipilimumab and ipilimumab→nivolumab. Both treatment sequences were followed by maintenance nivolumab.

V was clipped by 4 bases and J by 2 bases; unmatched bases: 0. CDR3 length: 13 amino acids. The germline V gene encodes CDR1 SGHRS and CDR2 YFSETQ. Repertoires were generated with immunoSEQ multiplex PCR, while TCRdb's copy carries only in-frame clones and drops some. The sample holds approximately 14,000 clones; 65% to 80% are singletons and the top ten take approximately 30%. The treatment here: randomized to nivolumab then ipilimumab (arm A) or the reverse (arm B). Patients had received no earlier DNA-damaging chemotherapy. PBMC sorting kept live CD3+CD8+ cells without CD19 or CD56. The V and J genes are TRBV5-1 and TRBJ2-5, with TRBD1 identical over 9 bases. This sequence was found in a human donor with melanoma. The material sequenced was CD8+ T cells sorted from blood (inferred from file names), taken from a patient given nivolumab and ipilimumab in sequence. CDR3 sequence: CASSGQGQETQYF. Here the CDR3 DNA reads TGCGCCAGCAGCGGACAGGGGCAAGAGACCCAGTACTTC.